The 19 T cell receptor beta chains below come from one sample, sequenced in a study of T cells in Graves' hyperthyroidism and ophthalmopathy. The source material, RNA transcripts, was used to amplify TCR beta CDR3 regions. The TCR CDR3 first-round RT-PCR relied on the HTBI primer set. MiXCR, run by TCRdb on the multiplex PCR reads, gives a single entry per CDR3 protein. The table lists just over 550,000 distinct CDR3 sequences, approximately 44% of them singletons. The sample comprised peripheral blood or thyroid tissue (not recorded which). The receptor set was obtained from a woman between 18 and 29 years old with Graves' hyperthyroidism.

The V gene is TRBV15, the J gene TRBJ2-7, with D possibly matching TRBD1 (6 bases). Germline V gene sequence: CDR1 LNHNV, CDR2 YYDKDF (reference sequence). The CDR3 is 15 amino acids. V lost 5 bases, J lost 6 bases, and 20 bases lay in between. CDR3: CATSELPGQAAEQYF. CDR3 DNA sequence: TGTGCCACCAGCGAACTTCCGGGACAAGCGGCCGAGCAGTACTTC.

This clonotype was seen repeatedly, ten times or more. The chain is built from TRBV5-5 and TRBJ2-5; 10 positions agree with TRBD1. V shed 6 bases and J 5 bases; nucleotides not matched to a gene: 10. CDR1 and CDR2 from the germline V gene are SGHKS and YYEKEE (reference sequence). The CDR3 extends over 15 amino acids. The CDR3 nucleotides are TGTGCCAGCACCGTACCCGGGACAGGGGAGGAGACCCAGTACTTC. It specifies CASTVPGTGEETQYF. The full variable domain, in which reference TRBV5-5 and TRBJ2-5 provide the parts outside the CDR3, is DAGVTQSPTHLIKTRGQQVTLRCSPISGHKSVSWYQQVLGQGPQFIFQYYEKEERGRGNFPDRFSARQFPNYSSELNVNALLLGDSALYLCASTVPGTGEETQYFGPGTRLLVL.

This clonotype was seen more than once but under ten times. This chain uses TRBV12-3 or TRBV12-4 with TRBJ2-7; 8 nucleotides agree with TRBD2. The CDR3 consists of 14 residues. V was pared by 6 bases and J by 0 bases, with 4 bases of the junction left unmatched. This CDR3 reads CASRTSAHSYEQYF. For the CDR3, the DNA is TGTGCCAGCAGGACTAGCGCCCACTCCTACGAGCAGTACTTC.

The table lists this clonotype with many counts. The chain uses TRBV2 and TRBJ2-7; the D is unclear. CDR3 length: 10 amino acids. Looked up from germline, CDR1 is SNHLY and CDR2 is FYNNEI. Trimming took off 4 bases at V and 6 bases at J, with 4 bases between the two ends. The CDR3 is CASSVTEQYF. CDR3 nucleotide sequence: TGTGCCAGCAGTGTTACCGAGCAGTACTTC.

Many counts were recorded for this clonotype. The rearrangement links TRBV24-1 to TRBJ1-5, with TRBD1 matching 7 bases. The J segment lost 1 base and the V segment lost 4 bases, leaving 6 bases of the junction unmatched. CDR3 length: 16 amino acids. Germline V CDR1 and CDR2: KGHDR, SFDVKD. CDR3 loop: CATSDPGQPSNQPQHF. Written as DNA, the CDR3 is TGTGCCACCAGTGACCCGGGACAGCCGAGCAATCAGCCCCAGCATTTT.

To note about this clonotype: A much larger clone lies one base from this, so it may be a read error. This chain connects TRBV25-1 to TRBJ1-4; no clear D gene. Germline V gene data show CDR1 as MGHDK and CDR2 as SYGVNS. V gave up 3 bases and J gave up 3 bases, with 14 bases separating them. The CDR3 has 16 residues. The CDR3 DNA reads as TGTGCCAGCAGTGAGTCTGAAGGTGGGGCTAATGAAAAACTGTTTTTT. This encodes CASSESEGGANEKLFF.

V is TRBV29-1 and J is TRBJ1-5; possibly TRBD1 for D (6 bases). The CDR3 loop spans 14 amino acids. V gave up 3 bases and J gave up 4 bases, with 13 bases separating them. Looked up from germline, CDR1 is SQVTM and CDR2 is ANQGSEA. CDR3: CSVDGGAVNQPQHF. CDR3 DNA sequence: TGCAGCGTTGATGGGGGGGCGGTTAATCAGCCCCAGCATTTT.

The chain is built from TRBV7-2 and TRBJ2-7; possible D gene TRBD2, 6 bases. Trimming took off 5 bases at V and 3 bases at J, with 17 bases between the two ends. The germline CDR1 and CDR2 sequences are SGHTA and FQGNSA. This CDR3 region has 15 residues. The CDR3 DNA follows: TGTGCCAGCAGCCACGGGACTTCACCCCACTACGAGCAGTACTTC. Translated: CASSHGTSPHYEQYF.

In the case of this clonotype: At one end, the junction sequence differs from germline, possibly due to a read error. V usage is TRBV7-3 and J usage is TRBJ2-7; possibly TRBD1 or TRBD2 for D (7 bases each). This CDR3 has 14 residues. The germline gives CDR1 SGHTA, CDR2 FQGTGA. This CDR3 reads CASSQGGVVDEQYF. CDR3 bases: TGCGCCAGCAGCCAGGGGGGGGTAGTGGACGAGCAGTACTTC.

Only a few counts were recorded for this clonotype. The chain has TRBV11-2 and TRBJ1-2; D unclear. This CDR3 contains 14 residues. Germline V gives CDR1 SGHAT, CDR2 FQNNGV. V lost 8 bases, J lost 0 bases, and 13 bases lay in between. This CDR3 reads CASGVEGPNYGYTF. In DNA, the CDR3 is TGTGCCAGCGGGGTCGAGGGCCCTAACTATGGCTACACCTTC.

J is TRBJ1-5 and V is TRBV20-1; TRBD1 matches at 7 bases. V dropped 1 base and J dropped 5; count of bases not matched to a gene: 5. The CDR3 totals 14 residues. The germline V gene encodes CDR1 DFQATT and CDR2 SNEGSKA (reference sequence). The CDR3 region is CSARVPRGDQPQHF. The CDR3 coding sequence is TGCAGTGCTAGAGTACCCAGGGGGGATCAGCCCCAGCATTTT.

The chain carries TRBV6-1 and TRBJ2-7, with D uncertain. V was pared by 7 bases and J by 1 base, with 11 bases between. The germline V gene encodes CDR1 MNHNS and CDR2 SASEGT. The CDR3 covers 13 residues. CDR3 in DNA: TGTGCCAGCACCTCTCCTGGTTCCTACGAGCAGTACTTC. Translation: CASTSPGSYEQYF.

This clonotype was seen a single time. The chain has TRBV7-3 and TRBJ1-1, with 8 positions matching TRBD1. Trimming removed 5 bases from V and 5 bases from J; junction bases left unmatched: 4. Per the germline V gene, CDR1 is SGHTA and CDR2 is FQGTGA. The length of the CDR3 is 13 residues. The CDR3: CASSIQGETEAFF. DNA for the CDR3: TGTGCCAGCAGCATACAGGGGGAGACTGAAGCTTTCTTT.

The chain couples TRBV24-1 to TRBJ2-7; 14 bases line up with TRBD2. The CDR3 is 17 amino acids. Germline V gene lookup returns CDR1 KGHDR and CDR2 SFDVKD. The V gene end was trimmed by 7 bases and the J gene end by 6 bases; junction bases not matched to a gene: 13. Here the CDR3 reads CATRGGQGTSGRGEQYF. As DNA, the CDR3 is TGTGCCACCAGGGGTGGACAGGGGACTAGCGGGAGAGGCGAGCAGTACTTC.

The genes are TRBV6-5 and TRBJ1-2; D ambiguous. Trimming cost V 2 bases and J 0 bases, with 10 bases left between them. Germline V CDR1 and CDR2: MNHEY, SVGAGI. The CDR3 runs 15 residues. CDR3 DNA sequence: TGTGCCAGCAGTTACGGACCGGCAACTAACTATGGCTACACCTTC. As protein: CASSYGPATNYGYTF.

This clonotype was seen only a few times. This sequence joins TRBV5-1 and TRBJ2-2; the D gene is possibly TRBD2 (6 bases). V was shortened by 0 bases and J by 1 base, with 7 bases between the two germline ends. CDR1 SGHRS and CDR2 YFSETQ come from the germline V gene. There are 15 residues in the CDR3. CDR3 protein: CASSLGLVNTGELFF. Here the CDR3 DNA reads TGCGCCAGCAGCTTGGGACTAGTGAACACCGGGGAGCTGTTTTTT.

CDR3 loop: CASRKGQGQETQYF. Written as DNA, the CDR3 is TGTGCCAGCAGGAAGGGACAGGGCCAAGAGACCCAGTACTTC. The chain carries TRBV2 and TRBJ2-5; 9 positions match TRBD1. Trimming removed 6 bases from V and 1 base from J; junction bases left unmatched: 3. Germline V lookup: CDR1 SNHLY, CDR2 FYNNEI. This CDR3 has 14 amino acids.

V gene TRBV29-1 combines with J gene TRBJ1-1; D perhaps matches TRBD1 (6 bases). V was pared by 8 bases and J by 1 base, with 11 bases between. This CDR3 is built from 12 residues. The germline gives CDR1 SQVTM, CDR2 ANQGSEA. The DNA of the CDR3 is TGCAGCCTGAGGGGGGAGAACACTGAAGCTTTCTTT. It codes for CSLRGENTEAFF.

In regard to this clonotype: An end of the junction differs from the germline gene, which may be a read error. V gene TRBV7-8 combines with J gene TRBJ2-5; perhaps TRBD1 as D (5 bases). From germline, CDR1 is SGHVS and CDR2 FQNEAQ. The CDR3 is 14 residues long. CDR3 amino acids: CASSPTEVDETRYF. The DNA of the CDR3 is TGTGCCAGCAGCCCGACAGAGGTCGATGAGACCCGGTACTTC.